Listed below are T cell receptor beta chains from one sample, sequenced in a study of human T cells and chemical hapten exposure. From the RACE reads, TCRdb called clonotypes with MiXCR, one entry per CDR3 protein. The repertoire has under 130,000 distinct CDR3 sequences, less than 45% of them found once; the top ten carry roughly 2.6%. The source material was whole blood, sampled in connection with sensitization to the hapten diphenylcyclopropenone (DPC). The receptors were sampled from a man aged 35 to 55 with alopecia areata. Some clones in this sample may be carry-over from other donors' samples. Each CDR3 is given with its conserved first and last residue. D genes are given only for firm matches. Part of the rows lack a size; the others show once, few, many or a class for expanded clones.

>NA|TRBJ1-5|NA|15|TRBV7-2
TGTGCCAGCAGCTTAGACGGTTATAGCAATCAGCCCCAGCATTTT
CASSLDGYSNQPQHF
>NA|TRBJ2-6|few|17|TRBV7-3
TGTGCCAGCAGCTTAACTGGTTCAGCGTCTGGGGCCAACGTCCTGACTTTC
CASSLTGSASGANVLTF
>TRBD1|TRBJ1-3|NA|16|TRBV7-6
TGTGCCAGCAGTCCGGGACAGACTGCCCTTGGAAACACCATATATTTT
CASSPGQTALGNTIYF
>TRBD1|TRBJ2-2|NA|15|TRBV9
TGTGCCAGCAGCGTGCGTGACAGGGTTACCGGGGAGCTGTTTTTT
CASSVRDRVTGELFF
>TRBD2|TRBJ2-2|NA|19|TRBV13
TGTGCCAGCAGCTTAGGTTCCAGGGCTGCGGGAGAAGGCACCGGGGAGCTGTTTTTT
CASSLGSRAAGEGTGELFF
>TRBD2|TRBJ2-2|NA|14|TRBV6-2/TRBV6-3
TGTGCCAGCAGTCCCAGCGGGGCCGCCGGGGAGCTGTTTTTT
CASSPSGAAGELFF
>NA|TRBJ2-7|NA|14|TRBV6-5
TGTGCCAGCAGTTTTATCGGGAGTAGTCCCGAGCAGTACTTC
CASSFIGSSPEQYF
>TRBD2|TRBJ2-3|NA|13|TRBV6-1
TGTGCCAGCAGTACAGGACTAGCGGATACGCAGTATTTT
CASSTGLADTQYF
>TRBD2|TRBJ2-3|NA|16|TRBV11-3
TGTGCCAGCAGCGTGGGGACTAGCGGGAGTCGAGATACGCAGTATTTT
CASSVGTSGSRDTQYF
>NA|TRBJ1-1|NA|13|TRBV6-5
TGTGCCAGCCTTCACTCCGGCGGAGGTGGGGCTTTCTTT
CASLHSGGGGAFF
>NA|TRBJ2-6|few|15|TRBV12-3/TRBV12-4
TGTGCCAGCAGTTTAAGTGGATCTGGGGCCAACGTCCTGACTTTC
CASSLSGSGANVLTF
>TRBD1|TRBJ2-1|NA|16|TRBV28
TGTGCCAGCAGTTTAGAGACAGGGAGCTCCTACAATGAGCAGTTCTTC
CASSLETGSSYNEQFF
>NA|TRBJ2-5|NA|14|TRBV5-5
TGTGCCAGCAGCTTCGCACAGGGCCAAGAGACCCAGTACTTC
CASSFAQGQETQYF
>NA|TRBJ1-6|NA|14|TRBV6-6
TGTGCCAGCGCTAGCAGCTCCTATAATTCACCCCTCCACTTT
CASASSSYNSPLHF
>NA|TRBJ2-7|NA|11|TRBV28
TGTGCCAGCAGTTTTTACTACGAGCAGTACTTC
CASSFYYEQYF
>TRBD2|TRBJ2-3|few|21|TRBV11-2
TGTGCCAGCAGCTTATCGCCCGGACTAGCGGGAGGGCTAGGGTTTGTAGATACGCAGTATTTT
CASSLSPGLAGGLGFVDTQYF
>TRBD1|TRBJ2-5|few|15|TRBV6-2/TRBV6-3
TGTGCCAGCACCACGATGACAGGGGGCGGAGAGACCCAGTACTTC
CASTTMTGGGETQYF
>TRBD1|TRBJ2-7|NA|15|TRBV15
TGTGCCACCAGCAGAGATAAGGACAGGGTTTACGAGCAGTACTTC
CATSRDKDRVYEQYF
>TRBD2|TRBJ2-3|NA|16|TRBV18
TGTGCCAGCTCACCACGCCCTAGCGGGAGCACAGATACGCAGTATTTT
CASSPRPSGSTDTQYF
>NA|TRBJ2-2|NA|14|TRBV29-1
TGCAGCGTTGGGATACAGGCGAACACCGGGGAGCTGTTTTTT
CSVGIQANTGELFF
>TRBD1|TRBJ2-5|NA|14|TRBV29-1
TGCAGCGTAGTCGGACAGGGACGCCAAGAGACCCAGTACTTC
CSVVGQGRQETQYF
>NA|TRBJ1-4|NA|13|TRBV25-1
TGTGCCAGCAGTCAATGGACTGGTGAAAAACTGTTTTTT
CASSQWTGEKLFF
>TRBD2|TRBJ2-7|few|14|TRBV10-3
TGTGCCATCAGTAATAGCGGGATCTCCTACGAGCAGTACTTC
CAISNSGISYEQYF
>NA|TRBJ1-1|few|15|TRBV4-2
TGTGCCAGCAGCCAAGACGGGGGGCTGGGAACTGAAGCTTTCTTT
CASSQDGGLGTEAFF
>NA|TRBJ1-2|few|13|TRBV18
TGTGCCACCGCTTACGCGCAGGGGTATGGCTACACCTTC
CATAYAQGYGYTF
>TRBD2|TRBJ2-3|many|14|TRBV28
TGTGCCAGCGCGGGGGAACAGAGCACAGATACGCAGTATTTT
CASAGEQSTDTQYF
>TRBD2|TRBJ2-1|few|18|TRBV3-1
TGTGCCAGCAGCCAAGATCGCTCCACTAGCGGGAGAATAAATGAGCAGTTCTTC
CASSQDRSTSGRINEQFF
>TRBD1|TRBJ1-1|few|14|TRBV12-3/TRBV12-4
TGTGCCAGCAGGCACAGGGGGCAGGTCACTGAAGCTTTCTTT
CASRHRGQVTEAFF
>TRBD2|TRBJ2-4|NA|17|TRBV7-2
TGTGCCAGCAGCTGGCATAGCGGGAGTGGAGCCAAAAACATTCAGTACTTC
CASSWHSGSGAKNIQYF
>NA|TRBJ1-2|NA|13|TRBV20-1
TGCAGTGCTAGCCATTTAGGGGCCACTGGCTACACCTTC
CSASHLGATGYTF
>TRBD1|TRBJ1-1|few|15|TRBV4-3
TGCGCCAGCAGGCGGGACAGGGGAGGAAACACTGAAGCTTTCTTT
CASRRDRGGNTEAFF
>TRBD2|TRBJ2-1|NA|14|TRBV3-1
TGTGCCAGCAGCCAGCGGGAGCGGGTCAATGAGCAGTTCTTC
CASSQRERVNEQFF
>NA|TRBJ1-1|NA|14|TRBV5-1
TGCGCCAGCAGCTTGGACAGGATCAGCACTGAAGCTTTCTTT
CASSLDRISTEAFF
>TRBD2|TRBJ2-3|NA|14|TRBV5-1
TGCGCCAGCGGGCCAGCGGGACGTCTGGATACGCAGTATTTT
CASGPAGRLDTQYF
>TRBD1|TRBJ2-5|few|15|TRBV20-1
TGCAGTGCTTACCCTCGGACAGGGTGGGAAGAGACCCAGTACTTC
CSAYPRTGWEETQYF
>NA|TRBJ2-7|few|15|TRBV15
TGTGCCACCAGCAGAGATAGGACTGGCCCTAGCGAGCAGTACTTC
CATSRDRTGPSEQYF